The rows below give T cell receptor beta chains drawn from one sample of a study of breast tumors, draining lymph nodes, adjacent tissues. TCRdb reanalysed the multiplex PCR reads using MiXCR and keeps one entry per CDR3 protein. Among about 94,000 distinct CDR3 sequences, more than 25% were seen once, and the ten largest hold about 8%. Sequences were obtained from axillary lymph node tissue. The receptors originated from a female donor with breast cancer. Some clones in this sample may be carry-over from other donors' samples. Both conserved end residues are part of each CDR3. A D gene is named only where the DNA matches it firmly. Size values are once, few and many counts, or a class for expanded clones, and some rows have none.

size: many; J: TRBJ2-3; V: TRBV10-1; D: -; DNA: TGCGCCAGCAGTGAGTCACCCGGACGCACAGATACGCAGTATTTT; CDR3: CASSESPGRTDTQYF
size: many; J: TRBJ1-1; V: TRBV29-1; D: TRBD1; DNA: TGCAGCGTTAGGGACAGGGAAGCTTTCTTT; CDR3: CSVRDREAFF
size: many; J: TRBJ1-5; V: TRBV24-1; D: -; DNA: TGTGCCACCTCTACAGGGCATCAGCCCCAGCATTTT; CDR3: CATSTGHQPQHF
size: many; J: TRBJ2-3; V: TRBV7-2; D: TRBD2; DNA: TGTGCCAGCAGCCTCGACCGCCGCGGGGGTACGCAGTATTTT; CDR3: CASSLDRRGGTQYF
size: few; J: TRBJ1-1; V: TRBV4-1; D: -; DNA: TGCGCCAGCAGCCAAGAGCGGGGGGCGAGGGCTTTCTTT; CDR3: CASSQERGARAFF
size: few; J: TRBJ1-1; V: TRBV19; D: TRBD1; DNA: TGTGCCAGTAGTAACGGACAGGAGCGGGCTGAAGCTTTCTTT; CDR3: CASSNGQERAEAFF
size: many; J: TRBJ2-1; V: TRBV4-3; D: TRBD2; DNA: TGCGCCAGCAGCCAACAACCTAGCGGGAGCTCCTACAATGAGCAGTTCTTC; CDR3: CASSQQPSGSSYNEQFF
size: -; J: TRBJ1-5; V: TRBV25-1; D: -; DNA: TGTGCCAGCAGTGAATGGGGGCGCAATGAGCCCCAGCATTTT; CDR3: CASSEWGRNEPQHF
size: -; J: TRBJ2-5; V: TRBV20-1; D: TRBD1; DNA: TGCAGTGTCGACTTACAACAGGGGGCAATAGGGGAGACCCAGTACTTC; CDR3: CSVDLQQGAIGETQYF
size: many; J: TRBJ1-6; V: TRBV29-1; D: -; DNA: TGCAGCGTCCTTCCGGGTCCTAATTCACCCCTCCACTTT; CDR3: CSVLPGPNSPLHF
size: many; J: TRBJ1-4; V: TRBV27; D: -; DNA: TGTGCCAGCAGCAAAAGGGGGGATAGGGGTGAAAAACTGTTTTTT; CDR3: CASSKRGDRGEKLFF
size: many; J: TRBJ1-6; V: TRBV5-6; D: -; DNA: TGTGCCAGCCTTCCCTGGGGGCGCGTCACGGCCCTCCACTTT; CDR3: CASLPWGRVTALHF
size: few; J: TRBJ2-2; V: TRBV12-3/TRBV12-4; D: TRBD1; DNA: TGTGCCAGCAGTACACCCGGGACAGGGGCCAGCCGCCCGAACACCGGGGAGCTGTTTTTT; CDR3: CASSTPGTGASRPNTGELFF
size: -; J: TRBJ1-4; V: TRBV20-1; D: -; DNA: TGCAGTGCTAGACGCTTGGGCAGGGGCGGTTTTAATGAAAAACTGTTTTTT; CDR3: CSARRLGRGGFNEKLFF
size: -; J: TRBJ1-6; V: TRBV19; D: -; DNA: TGTGCCAGTAGTTGGTTGGATTCACCCCTCCACTTT; CDR3: CASSWLDSPLHF
size: many; J: TRBJ1-3; V: TRBV12-3/TRBV12-4; D: -; DNA: TGTGCCAGCAGTTTAGCTCCTGGGACGCACACCATATATTTT; CDR3: CASSLAPGTHTIYF
size: -; J: TRBJ1-1; V: TRBV5-6; D: -; DNA: TGTGCCAGCAGCTATCAGGACACCGCTTTCTTT; CDR3: CASSYQDTAFF
size: -; J: TRBJ2-1; V: TRBV6-6; D: -; DNA: TGTGCCCGCCCACCCCTGCCTAGTGGAAACAATGAGCAGTTCTTC; CDR3: CARPPLPSGNNEQFF
size: many; J: TRBJ2-7; V: TRBV19; D: -; DNA: TGTGCCAGTACGGGACGGAAATCCAACGAGCAGTACTTC; CDR3: CASTGRKSNEQYF
size: -; J: TRBJ1-4; V: TRBV19; D: -; DNA: TGTGCCAGTAGTCTAACAGTGGGCGAAAAACTGTTTTTT; CDR3: CASSLTVGEKLFF
size: -; J: TRBJ1-2; V: TRBV20-1; D: TRBD1; DNA: TGCAGTGCTTACGATCCGGGACAGGAGAACTATTGCTACACCTTC; CDR3: CSAYDPGQENYCYTF
size: many; J: TRBJ2-7; V: TRBV5-1; D: TRBD2; DNA: TGCGCCAGCAGCCCCAACCTCGGGGGGAACAACGAGCAGTACTTC; CDR3: CASSPNLGGNNEQYF
size: many; J: TRBJ2-7; V: TRBV30; D: -; DNA: TGTGCCTGGAGGGGCGCCAACTCCTACGAGCAGTACTTC; CDR3: CAWRGANSYEQYF
size: many; J: TRBJ2-2; V: TRBV6-5; D: -; DNA: TGTGCCAGCAGTTACGTTCGAAACACCGGGGAGCTGTTTTTT; CDR3: CASSYVRNTGELFF
size: many; J: TRBJ2-4; V: TRBV2; D: -; DNA: TGTGCCAGCAGTGAAATTAGGGGGAGTGGGGGGAACATTCAGTACTTC; CDR3: CASSEIRGSGGNIQYF
size: many; J: TRBJ1-4; V: TRBV5-6; D: -; DNA: TGTGCCAGCAGCTTGTTGGGGGATGAAAAACTGTTTTTT; CDR3: CASSLLGDEKLFF
size: -; J: TRBJ2-3; V: TRBV5-1; D: -; DNA: TGCGCCAGCAGCTCTACAGGATTCGAAACCGGTACGCAGTATTTT; CDR3: CASSSTGFETGTQYF
size: -; J: TRBJ2-1; V: TRBV9; D: -; DNA: TGTGCCAGCAGCACGGGCCAAGACAATGAGCAGTTCTTC; CDR3: CASSTGQDNEQFF